One and the same sample provided the 5 T cell receptor beta chains below, sequenced in a study of tumor-infiltrating lymphocytes in oesophageal squamous cell carcinoma. Each CDR3 protein is one row after TCRdb ran MiXCR on the PCR reads. The sample lists about 13,000 distinct CDR3 sequences, 51% occurring once. The sequencing input was blood. All receptors derive from a female donor with esophageal squamous cell carcinoma.

The chain has TRBV27 and TRBJ2-5, with a tentative D call TRBD1 (5 bases). Gene TRBJ2-1 matches the end of the DNA better, so the J call may be wrong. CDR3 length: 16 amino acids. CDR1 and CDR2 from the germline V gene are MNHEY and SMNVEV (reference sequence). CDR3 sequence (DNA): TGTGCCAGCAGTTCTTCCGGGCCAGGGCCCGGCAGTGAGCAGTTCTTC. Translation: CASSSSGPGPGSEQFF.

This clonotype was seen only a few times. Likely a read error: the CDR3 ends without its conserved phenylalanine or tryptophan. The DNA is omitted, as the CDR3 cannot be located on it reliably, and the CDR3 follows TCRdb's listing. This chain joins TRBV6-1 and TRBJ2-3. A total of 13 residues make up the CDR3, ends included. Germline V gene data show CDR1 as MNHNS and CDR2 as SASEGT. Here the CDR3 reads CASRESTEAFFGN.

This clonotype was picked up many times. The rearrangement links TRBV19 to TRBJ1-5; D is undetermined. V gave up 4 bases and J gave up 7 bases, with 11 bases separating them. The CDR3 is 13 residues long. The germline gives CDR1 LNHDA, CDR2 SQIVND (reference sequence). The chain's CDR3 is CASSNSREQPQHF. CDR3 in DNA: TGTGCCAGTAGTAACTCGAGGGAACAGCCCCAGCATTTT.

This clonotype was seen repeatedly, ten times or more. The rearrangement links TRBV5-4 to TRBJ2-3; D is unresolved. CDR3 length equals 14 residues. Germline CDR1 reads SGHNT; CDR2 reads YYREEE (reference sequence). V was pared by 5 bases and J by 1 base, with 11 bases between. The CDR3 region is CASRRDEGTDTQYF. The CDR3, as DNA: TGTGCCAGCAGGCGAGATGAAGGCACAGATACGCAGTATTTT.

The chain employs TRBV7-2 and TRBJ1-1; no reliable D call. The tail of the sequence fits TRBJ2-3 better, so the J call may be wrong. Germline CDR1 and CDR2: SGHTA and FQGNSA. The CDR3 consists of 12 residues. In DNA form, the CDR3 reads TGTGCCAGCGGAACAAACACAGATACGCAGTATTTT. This encodes CASGTNTDTQYF.